This TCR beta chain is from a study of cytomegalovirus exposure and HLA in healthy donors. This clone was recorded many times. This CDR3 has 15 residues. Germline loops: CDR1 SEHNR, CDR2 FQNEAQ (reference sequence). With V trimmed by 5 bases and J by 1 base, 7 bases remained unmatched. The study ran its PCR with 60 Vbeta and 13 Jbeta primers. Libraries were prepared by immunoSEQ multiplex PCR; TCRdb keeps only in-frame clonotypes and omits some of them. The profile shows around 140,000 clones, roughly 9.6% of them singletons. Sample: PBMCs. The chain links TRBV7-9 to TRBJ2-7; 8 nucleotides agree with TRBD1. This TCR was sampled from a woman aged 40 to 50 in good health and CMV-seropositive. The CDR3 region has the DNA TGTGCCAGCAGCCCCCGAGGGACAGGTTCCTACGAGCAGTACTTC. Its protein is CASSPRGTGSYEQYF.